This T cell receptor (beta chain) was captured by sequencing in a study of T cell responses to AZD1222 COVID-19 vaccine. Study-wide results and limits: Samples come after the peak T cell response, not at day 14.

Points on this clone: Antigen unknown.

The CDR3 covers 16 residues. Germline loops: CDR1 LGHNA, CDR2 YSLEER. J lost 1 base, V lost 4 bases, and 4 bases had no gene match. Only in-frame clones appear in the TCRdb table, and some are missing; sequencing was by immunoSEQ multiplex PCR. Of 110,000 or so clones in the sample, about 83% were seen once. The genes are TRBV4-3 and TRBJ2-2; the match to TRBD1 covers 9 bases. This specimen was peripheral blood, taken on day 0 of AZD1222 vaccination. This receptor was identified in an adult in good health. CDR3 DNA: TGCGCCAGCAGCCGCACGACAGGGGGGAACACCGGGGAGCTGTTTTTT. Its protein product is CASSRTTGGNTGELFF.